The 27 T cell receptor beta chains below all came from one sample that was sequenced in a study of blood T cell repertoires in COVID-19. Profiling relied on immunoSEQ multiplex PCR, and the TCRdb table lists in-frame clones only, not all of them. The sample gives about 68,000 clones, over 75% of which show up once; 2% to 2.5% is in the top ten. Sequencing was carried out using peripheral blood. The receptors here all came from a human donor in a cohort sampled during active COVID-19.

The chain recombines TRBV10-1 with TRBJ2-7; D gene ambiguous. V was clipped by 8 bases and J by 5 bases, with 16 bases between them. This CDR3 has 13 amino acids. Germline CDR1 reads WNHNN; CDR2 reads SYGVQD (reference sequence). CDR3 in DNA: TGCGCCAGCGCTCCGTTGGGCGCCAACGAGCAGTACTTC. Translation gives CASAPLGANEQYF.

The V gene is TRBV7-2, the J gene TRBJ1-5; a possible D gene is TRBD1 (6 bases). Germline lookup yields CDR1 SGHTA and CDR2 FQGNSA. The V end lost 1 base, the J end lost 7 bases, and 11 bases lay between the germline ends. This CDR3 region has 14 residues. The CDR3 here is CASSLGTVGQPQHF. The CDR3 DNA reads as TGTGCCAGCAGCTTAGGGACAGTAGGACAGCCCCAGCATTTT.

The chain recombines TRBV7-8 with TRBJ1-2; D might be TRBD1 (6 bases). The CDR3 sequence is 13 residues long. The germline CDR1 and CDR2 sequences are SGHVS and FQNEAQ. V lost 5 bases and J 4 bases, leaving 11 bases between the germline ends. In DNA, the CDR3 is TGTGCCAGCAGCATGACAGGACCCTATGGCTACACCTTC. Translation gives CASSMTGPYGYTF.

The chain recombines TRBV5-1 with TRBJ1-2; 7 nucleotides agree with TRBD1. The CDR3 covers 15 residues. J gave up 0 bases and V 5 bases, and 7 bases lay outside the gene matches. Germline V gives CDR1 SGHRS, CDR2 YFSETQ. CDR3 protein: CASRPRDRTNYGYTF. The CDR3 DNA reads as TGCGCCAGCAGACCTAGGGACAGAACTAACTATGGCTACACCTTC.

The J gene is TRBJ2-3, the V gene TRBV4-1; tentative D call: TRBD1 (5 bases). Trimming stripped 4 bases from V and 0 bases from J, with 17 bases between. This CDR3 comprises 17 residues. Per the germline V gene, CDR1 is MGHRA and CDR2 is YSYEKL. CDR3 nucleotide sequence: TGCGCCAGCAGCCTCTTGGGGCCCAGAACTAGCACAGATACGCAGTATTTT. Protein product: CASSLLGPRTSTDTQYF.

V and J are TRBV6-5 and TRBJ2-2, with TRBD1 matching over 7 bases. J was trimmed by 2 bases and V by 2 bases; bases with no gene match: 5. The CDR3 contains 16 residues. Germline V gives CDR1 MNHEY, CDR2 SVGAGI. The CDR3 region is CASSYRGRVNTGELFF. CDR3 bases: TGTGCCAGCAGTTACAGGGGGCGAGTAAACACCGGGGAGCTGTTTTTT.

J is TRBJ2-1 and V is TRBV28; D not certain. V lost 6 bases, J lost 8 bases, and 11 bases lay in between. CDR3 length: 12 amino acids. Germline lookup yields CDR1 MDHEN and CDR2 SYDVKM. The CDR3 nucleotides read TGTGCCAGCAGCATACTGTCGGATGAGCAGTTCTTC. Protein: CASSILSDEQFF.

The V call is TRBV3-1 (or the pseudogene TRBV3-2), the J call TRBJ2-7, with TRBD1 matching 9 bases. CDR3 length equals 13 residues. V trimming: 7 bases; J trimming: 6 bases; junction bases outside the gene matches: 7. Germline assignment: CDR1 LGHDT and CDR2 YNNKEL (reference sequence). Written as DNA, the CDR3 is TGTGCCAGCAAGACACAGGGGGCGGGCGAGCAGTACTTC. Translating gives CASKTQGAGEQYF.

The chain uses TRBV28 and TRBJ1-1; D possibly corresponds to TRBD1 (6 bases). V was clipped by 6 bases and J by 2 bases, with 13 bases between them. In germline, CDR1 is MDHEN, CDR2 SYDVKM. The CDR3 spans 14 residues. This chain's CDR3 is CASRDRGQNTEAFF. The CDR3 DNA is TGTGCCAGCAGGGATCGGGGACAAAACACTGAAGCTTTCTTT. Together with reference TRBV28 and TRBJ1-1, the CDR3 gives the full variable domain: DVKVTQSSRYLVKRTGEKVFLECVQDMDHENMFWYRQDPGLGLRLIYFSYDVKMKEKGDIPEGYSVSREKKERFSLILESASTNQTSMYLCASRDRGQNTEAFFGQGTRLTVV.

This clone was recorded a few times. This chain links TRBV4-3 with TRBJ1-2; TRBD1 is a possible D gene (5 bases). Trimming shortened V by 4 bases and J by 2 bases, and 17 bases separated the two germline ends. This CDR3 has 16 amino acids. Germline CDR1 and CDR2: LGHNA and YSLEER. CDR3 protein: CASSRGTELRNYGYTF. The DNA of the CDR3 is TGCGCCAGCAGCCGGGGGACTGAACTACGGAACTATGGCTACACCTTC.

The chain joins TRBV5-1 to TRBJ2-5; TRBD2 agrees at 7 bases. The CDR3 extends over 15 amino acids. J was trimmed by 5 bases and V by 0 bases; bases with no gene match: 7. Looked up from germline, CDR1 is SGHRS and CDR2 is YFSETQ. CDR3 region: CASSLGREVVETQYF. CDR3 DNA sequence: TGCGCCAGCAGCTTGGGACGGGAGGTAGTTGAGACCCAGTACTTC.

The genes are TRBV5-6 and TRBJ1-3; 7 bases are shared with TRBD1. V was pared by 3 bases and J by 0 bases, with 6 bases of the junction left unmatched. The germline CDR1 and CDR2 sequences are SGHDT and YYEEEE. The length of the CDR3 is 16 residues. CDR3 sequence (DNA): TGTGCCAGCAGCTCTTCCGGGACAGTCTCTGGAAACACCATATATTTT. It yields the protein CASSSSGTVSGNTIYF.

CDR3: CASSSRGGVYGYTF. In nucleotides, the CDR3 is TGTGCCAGCAGCTCTAGGGGCGGAGTGTATGGCTACACCTTC. The chain carries TRBV11-1 and TRBJ1-2, with D possibly matching TRBD1 (5 bases). The CDR3 length is 14 residues. V lost 4 bases, J lost 5 bases, and 14 bases lay in between. Per germline, CDR1 SGHAT and CDR2 FQDESV (reference sequence).

This rearrangement joins TRBV4-3 to TRBJ2-7; D is unclear. The CDR3 has 14 amino acids. From germline, CDR1 is LGHNA and CDR2 YSLEER. V was pared by 0 bases and J by 2 bases, with 8 bases between. The CDR3 sequence: CASSQDARPYEQYF. CDR3 DNA: TGCGCCAGCAGCCAAGATGCTAGACCCTACGAGCAGTACTTC.

The genes are TRBV7-9 and TRBJ1-2; TRBD1 agrees at 9 bases. The CDR3 runs 15 residues. V shed 3 bases, J shed 7 bases, and the junction held 9 bases outside the gene matches. CDR1 is SEHNR, CDR2 FQNEAQ, per germline (reference sequence). The CDR3 nucleotides read TGTGCCAGCAGCTTGTTATCCCCGGGACAGGGTGGCTACACCTTC. It is translated as CASSLLSPGQGGYTF. The complete variable domain, with remaining parts taken from reference TRBV7-9 and TRBJ1-2, reads DTGVSQNPRHKITKRGQNVTFRCDPISEHNRLYWYRQTLGQGPEFLTYFQNEAQLEKSRLLSDRFSAERPKGSFSTLEIQRTEQGDSAMYLCASSLLSPGQGGYTFGSGTRLTVV.

This chain joins TRBV2 and TRBJ2-7; 9 bases line up with TRBD1. V dropped 6 bases and J dropped 3; count of bases not matched to a gene: 6. Germline CDR1 and CDR2: SNHLY and FYNNEI. CDR3 length equals 14 residues. The CDR3 coding sequence is TGTGCCAGCAGGTACAGGGGGCTCGGCTACGAGCAGTACTTC. Its translation is CASRYRGLGYEQYF.

This chain links TRBV30 with TRBJ1-6, with no clear D. Germline assignment: CDR1 GTSNPN and CDR2 SVGIG (reference sequence). Deletions cut 3 bases from V and 6 bases from J, with 6 bases between. The CDR3 has 12 residues. CDR3 nucleotide sequence: TGTGCCTGGAGATACAGTAATTCACCCCTCCACTTT. It translates to CAWRYSNSPLHF. Drawing the rest from reference TRBV30 and TRBJ1-6, the complete variable domain is SQTIHQWPATLVQPVGSPLSLECTVEGTSNPNLYWYRQAAGRGLQLLFYSVGIGQISSEVPQNLSASRPQDRQFILSSKKLLLSDSGFYLCAWRYSNSPLHFGNGTRLTVT.

This chain joins TRBV4-3 and TRBJ1-5; tentative D call: TRBD1 (5 bases). From germline, CDR1 is LGHNA and CDR2 YSLEER. This CDR3 contains 15 residues. The V and J ends lost 0 bases and 7 bases respectively, with 13 bases between them. CDR3 protein: CASSQDKGFRQPQHF. DNA of the CDR3: TGCGCCAGCAGCCAAGATAAGGGGTTCCGACAGCCCCAGCATTTT.

This clone showed up just a few times. In DNA, the CDR3 is TGCGCCAGCAGCCCAGGACAGGGGGCGCGATCTGAAGCTTTCTTT. Amino acid sequence: CASSPGQGARSEAFF. The chain links TRBV5-1 to TRBJ1-1; 11 nucleotides align to TRBD1. Looked up from germline, CDR1 is SGHRS and CDR2 is YFSETQ. The CDR3 runs 15 residues. V was pared by 4 bases and J by 6 bases, with 8 bases of the junction left unmatched.

The chain recombines TRBV5-6 with TRBJ1-6; D unclear. The CDR3 consists of 14 residues. Trimming removed 2 bases from V and 10 bases from J, with 13 bases in between. Germline loops: CDR1 SGHDT, CDR2 YYEEEE. CDR3 bases: TGTGCCAGCAGCTTACAGACGTCTTACTCACCCCTCCACTTT. It encodes CASSLQTSYSPLHF.

This chain joins TRBV6-1 and TRBJ2-5; tentative D call: TRBD1 (5 bases). Germline V CDR1 and CDR2: MNHNS, SASEGT. V lost 2 bases and J 4 bases, leaving 17 bases between the germline ends. This CDR3 is 16 amino acids long. The CDR3 sequence: CASSERRTPSRETQYF. The CDR3 coding sequence is TGTGCCAGCAGTGAACGTAGGACACCTTCCCGAGAGACCCAGTACTTC.

V is TRBV6-5 and J is TRBJ1-2; 9 bases agree with TRBD1. J was trimmed by 8 bases and V by 1 base; bases with no gene match: 8. In germline, CDR1 is MNHEY, CDR2 SVGAGI. This CDR3 spans 15 amino acids. The CDR3 region is CASSYFSGTGNGYTF. The CDR3 DNA follows: TGTGCCAGCAGTTACTTCTCCGGGACAGGGAACGGCTACACCTTC.

The chain combines TRBV7-3 with TRBJ1-2; D is uncertain. With 5 bases removed from V and 7 bases from J, the gap between germline ends came to 17 bases. Germline values: CDR1 SGHTA, CDR2 FQGTGA. The CDR3 sequence is 14 residues long. CDR3 in DNA: TGTGCCAGCAGCCCGTCGGCCTTTGGCGGTGGCTACACCTTC. Translation gives CASSPSAFGGGYTF.

The chain carries TRBV8-2 and TRBJ1-5. TRBV8-2 constitutes a pseudogene. The CDR3 consists of 12 residues. As DNA, the CDR3 is TGTGGGGTACGCGCGGGGAATCAGCCCCAGCATTTT. Translation: CGVRAGNQPQHF.

The V and J genes are TRBV5-1 and TRBJ1-4; TRBD1 is a possible D gene (5 bases). CDR1 is SGHRS and CDR2 is YFSETQ in the germline V gene. Trimming pared 4 bases from V and 13 bases from J, leaving 11 bases between. The CDR3 sequence is 11 residues long. The CDR3: CASSPGGRLFF. The CDR3 DNA sequence: TGCGCCAGCAGCCCGGGGGGGAGACTGTTTTTT.

The count of this clone is one. The rearrangement uses TRBV6-5 and TRBJ2-2, with D maybe TRBD1 (5 bases). Germline values: CDR1 MNHEY, CDR2 SVGAGI. The CDR3 totals 14 residues. Trimming took off 6 bases at V and 6 bases at J, with 14 bases between the two ends. The CDR3 DNA is TGTGCCAGCAGAAGGGGCCCAAGCGCCGGGGAGCTGTTTTTT. Amino acids: CASRRGPSAGELFF.

The V and J genes are TRBV28 and TRBJ1-2; D gene uncertain. Germline values: CDR1 MDHEN, CDR2 SYDVKM. Trimming removed 6 bases at V and 5 bases at J, with 10 bases between. The CDR3 has 12 amino acids. The CDR3 sequence: CASSPIGYGYTF. Written as DNA, the CDR3 is TGTGCCAGCAGCCCTATCGGGTATGGCTACACCTTC.